The clone carrying this TCR beta chain was counted ten times or more. The TCR library protocol attached unique molecular identifiers to the individual cDNA molecules. TCRdb independently ran MiXCR on the 5' RACE reads; one entry per CDR3 protein. This sample has around 44,000 distinct CDR3 sequences, with around 9.5% found just once. This specimen comes from a study of early T cells in non-severe SARS-CoV-2 infection. Background on the study: Investigators sequenced bulk RNA drawn from unsorted whole blood, and chains remained unpaired.

Germline lookup yields CDR1 KGHDR and CDR2 SFDVKD. The CDR3 is 22 residues long. Losses at the gene ends were 4 bases for V and 0 bases for J; bases not matched to a gene: 15. The sequencing sample was made of whole blood. The rearrangement uses TRBV24-1 and TRBJ2-3, with 16 bases identical to TRBD2. The receptor's source is an adult who was a healthcare worker with PCR-confirmed SARS-CoV-2 infection or an uninfected control (not recorded which). The CDR3 region has the DNA TGTGCCACCAGTGACTCCGCTGGGACTAGCGGGAGGGGCTTATCTAGCACAGATACGCAGTATTTT. It translates to CATSDSAGTSGRGLSSTDTQYF.